This T cell receptor beta chain was obtained from a study of blood T cells in healthy people across ages (dated by TCRdb to about 2015). Regarding the complete study: In model experiments, roughly one uniquely barcoded TCR beta cDNA molecule per two T cells was captured by template switching. The donors were divided into four age groups: young (average approximately 17 years), middle-aged (almost 40), aged (roughly 60) and long-lived (82). Using the same blood draw, the study looked at two additional independent replicas of 1 million unique cDNA reads for two donors, one aged 18 to 29 and the other aged 80 or older. To avoid experimental bias, donors of different ages were distributed randomly across sequencing lanes. Using deep sequencing normalized with unique cDNA molecular identifiers, the study measured how TCR beta repertoire diversity changes with age. Paper-wide results and their limitations: Observed TCR beta diversity per million T cells fell roughly linearly with age, and a significant reduction was already apparent by age roughly 40. There was a strong correlation between observed TCR beta diversity and the percentage of naive T cells measured by flow cytometry. Conclusive comparison of naive and antigen-experienced compartments was prevented by the profiling of bulk unsorted PBMCs. Total diversity estimates from one million sequenced T cells were considered lower bounds and underestimates. The long-lived group showed more naive CD4+ T cells, fewer expanded clones and increased TCR diversity than the aged group, suggesting age selection. Because donor CMV infection status was unknown, age-related changes in expanded clonotypes were potentially confounded.

The donors were roughly 39 Caucasian individuals from Russia, aged roughly 6 to 100 years, who were systemically healthy. Each donor gave approximately 9.3 milliliters of peripheral blood, collected into EDTA-treated Vacutainer tubes. Ficoll-Paque density-gradient centrifugation was used to isolate PBMCs, with at least 6.5 million per sample. Trizol reagent was used to extract total RNA from PBMCs, with at least 5 micrograms per sample. Naive CD45RAhigh/CD27high T cell percentages were measured by flow cytometry on a PBMC aliquot from every donor. The protocol used for the library was 5' RACE. Sequencing was carried out with an Illumina HiSeq 2500. A second PCR of roughly 6 to 12 cycles was performed with a sample-barcoded 5' primer and a J-beta primer mix. Each TCR beta cDNA molecule received a unique molecular identifier from a template-switch 5' adaptor carrying 12 random nucleotides. Each sample yielded at least 3 million CDR3-containing paired-end reads. All of the RNA was converted into first-strand cDNA using the Mint cDNA synthesis kit, with a TRBC-specific oligonucleotide serving as the primer. Following uracil-DNA glycosylase treatment, all cDNA underwent a first 18-cycle PCR with the universal primers M1SS and BC2_uni_R. As for the authors' bioinformatics: Each sample was normalized by randomly selecting 1 million high-quality reads, each carrying a distinct molecular identifier. Instead of being binned into consensus sequences, reads with shared molecular identifiers were discarded. CDR3 identification, clonotype clustering and error correction used MiTCR with a Q25 quality threshold and the strictest error-elimination algorithm. A nonparametric unseen species model with Euler transformation was used to estimate lower-bound total TCR beta diversity. Starting from the raw public reads, TCRdb applied fastp trimming at Q25, assembled clones with MiXCR and retained in-frame beta chains. One record per CDR3 amino acid sequence lists the most common genes and DNA. Clone size and V and J calls follow TCRdb, not the original study. For this sample the table gives 700,000 to 950,000 distinct CDR3 sequences, of which more than 40% were detected only once. The ten top clones hold 20% to 25% of the sample.

In its sample, this clonotype was seen a few times. Its binding antigen is unknown. No much larger clone is present one base from it, and per-base qualities are unavailable. This clonotype was sampled from an older woman in good health. The sequenced sample consisted of blood.

The CDR3 protein is CSDLASSTDTQYF. The nucleotides are TGCAGTGACCTAGCGTCTAGCACAGATACGCAGTATTTT. This receptor chain uses TRBV20-1 and TRBJ2-3; TRBD2 might be the D gene, on 6 matching bases. V loses 7 bases, J loses 0 bases, and the germline ends lie 11 bases apart. The CDR3 starts with the cysteine, ends with the phenylalanine, and has 13 residues. The read is trimmed to its CDR3 DNA, 39 bases read in frame from base 1. The germline V gene (reference sequence) yields DFQATT for CDR1 and SNEGSKA for CDR2.